Listed below are T cell receptor beta chains from one sample, sequenced in a study of OX40 agonist ivuxolimab in advanced cancers. The table came from immunoSEQ multiplex PCR; TCRdb's copy has only in-frame clones and leaves some out. The table shows about 50,000 clones, with 79% occurring only once. Material: CD4+ or CD8+ T cells sorted from blood, obtained in a trial of the OX40 agonist ivuxolimab. Every receptor here comes from an adult with an advanced solid tumor such as melanoma, head and neck, liver or kidney cancer. The CDR3 runs from the conserved cysteine through the conserved F or W. D genes are given only for firm matches. Clone size appears in some rows only: once, few, many, or a class for an expanded clone.

V gene	CDR3 length	D gene	clone size	J gene	CDR3 DNA	CDR3 protein
TRBV2	14	.	.	TRBJ2-7	TGTGCCAGCGCCCCAGGGGGGCGCGGGTCCGAGCAGTACTTC	CASAPGGRGSEQYF
TRBV5-1	13	.	once	TRBJ2-3	TGCGCCAGCAGCTGGATCGCCGGGAGTACGCAGTATTTT	CASSWIAGSTQYF
TRBV5-1	14	TRBD1	.	TRBJ2-5	TGCGCCAGCAGCCAGGGGACAGGGAGGGAGACCCAGTACTTC	CASSQGTGRETQYF
TRBV10-3	15	TRBD2	.	TRBJ2-1	TGTGCCATCAGCGGTCTAGCGGGGGGGCTAGAGGAGCAGTTCTTC	CAISGLAGGLEEQFF
TRBV12-1	18	.	.	TRBJ2-5	TGTGCCAGCAGCTTTGAATCATTAAGGCTAGCGGGGGAAGAGACCCAGTACTTC	CASSFESLRLAGEETQYF
TRBV10-3	14	TRBD2	.	TRBJ2-2	TGTGCCATCAGTCCTAGCGGGGTGCCCGGGGAGCTGTTTTTT	CAISPSGVPGELFF
TRBV29-1	12	.	medium-sized	TRBJ2-5	TGCAGCGCCGTAGGGGGACTTGAGACCCAGTACTTC	CSAVGGLETQYF
TRBV5-1	14	TRBD1	.	TRBJ1-2	TGCGCCAGCAGCTCCCTACAGGGGGCTTATGGCTACACCTTC	CASSSLQGAYGYTF
TRBV9	15	TRBD1	.	TRBJ2-1	TGTGCCAGCAGCGTAGCCGGGACAGGGGGTCATGAGCAGTTCTTC	CASSVAGTGGHEQFF
TRBV6-6	14	.	.	TRBJ2-2	TGTGCCAGCAGCCAGAGCGGAGACACCGGGGAGCTGTTTTTT	CASSQSGDTGELFF
TRBV5-6	12	.	once	TRBJ1-2	TGTGCCAGCAGCTGGCGGGGGAATGGCTACACCTTC	CASSWRGNGYTF
TRBV10-3	13	TRBD1	.	TRBJ1-3	TGTGCCAGCACAGGGGTAACTGGAAACACCATATATTTT	CASTGVTGNTIYF
TRBV5-1	15	TRBD1	.	TRBJ2-5	TGCGCCAGCAGCTTGGGACAGGGATACCAAGAGACCCAGTACTTC	CASSLGQGYQETQYF
TRBV5-1	13	.	.	TRBJ2-7	TGCGCCAGCAGCTTGGGTGGCGCGGGGGAGCAGTACTTC	CASSLGGAGEQYF
TRBV25-1	15	.	.	TRBJ2-5	TGTGCCAGCAGTGACGCGTCATTGATTGGGGAGACCCAGTACTTC	CASSDASLIGETQYF
TRBV2	22	TRBD2	.	TRBJ2-7	TGTGCCAGCAGTGGGCAGGGTATAAGCAGGCTAGCGGGAGGGCGGAGCTCCTACGAGCAGTACTTC	CASSGQGISRLAGGRSSYEQYF
TRBV30	15	.	.	TRBJ2-5	TGTGCCTGGAGTGTCCCCGGACCTCATCAAGAGACCCAGTACTTC	CAWSVPGPHQETQYF
TRBV6-5	13	.	.	TRBJ1-2	TGTGCCAGCAGTCCAATGATGGGAAGTGGCTACACCTTC	CASSPMMGSGYTF
TRBV28	15	TRBD1	few	TRBJ2-7	TGTGCCAGCAGTTTAAGGGCAGGGGGATCCTACGAGCAGTACTTC	CASSLRAGGSYEQYF
TRBV18	15	.	few	TRBJ1-5	TGTGCCAGCTCACCAAGTATCGGTAGCAATCAGCCCCAGCATTTT	CASSPSIGSNQPQHF
TRBV18	19	TRBD2	.	TRBJ2-4	TGTGCCAGCTCACCCGTAGGACTAGCGGGTTCACTAGCCAAAAACATTCAGTACTTC	CASSPVGLAGSLAKNIQYF
TRBV7-6	15	TRBD2	once	TRBJ2-1	TGTGCCAGCAGCTGGACTAGCGGGGGGTCCAATGAGCAGTTCTTC	CASSWTSGGSNEQFF
TRBV2	15	.	.	TRBJ1-2	TGTGCCAGCAGTGAAAAGGTTACAGGGAACCATGGCTACACCTTC	CASSEKVTGNHGYTF
TRBV6-5	15	TRBD1	.	TRBJ1-5	TGTGCCAGCAGTCAACGGGGGACAGGTCCTCAGCCCCAGCATTTT	CASSQRGTGPQPQHF
TRBV11-3	15	.	.	TRBJ2-2	TGTGCCAGCAGCCCTCGTGGGCCCGTTACCGGGGAGCTGTTTTTT	CASSPRGPVTGELFF
TRBV7-9	13	.	.	TRBJ1-2	TGTGCCAGCAGTCGGGAGGTGGACTATGGCTACACCTTC	CASSREVDYGYTF
TRBV10-3	10	.	.	TRBJ1-2	TGTGCCATCTTCTCGGAGGGCTACACCTTC	CAIFSEGYTF
TRBV10-3	15	.	.	TRBJ2-2	TGTGCCATCAGTGTTCACAGGGCTATGACCGGGGAGCTGTTTTTT	CAISVHRAMTGELFF
TRBV9	17	TRBD2	few	TRBJ2-1	TGTGCCAGCAGCGCCCGGGGGAGCGGGGGGGATTACAATGAGCAGTTCTTC	CASSARGSGGDYNEQFF
TRBV5-4	15	.	few	TRBJ2-2	TGTGCCAGCAGTACGGGACCAGCCCAACCCGGGGAGCTGTTTTTT	CASSTGPAQPGELFF
TRBV7-8	14	.	.	TRBJ2-1	TGTGCCAGCAGCCTCGGGGCTTCCTACAATGAGCAGTTCTTC	CASSLGASYNEQFF
TRBV11-1	14	.	.	TRBJ2-1	TGTGCCAGCAGCCCCGGGACCCTGTACAATGAGCAGTTCTTC	CASSPGTLYNEQFF
TRBV6-5	14	.	.	TRBJ1-6	TGTGCCAGCAGGTCGGCAGGTCGGAATTCACCCCTCCACTTT	CASRSAGRNSPLHF
TRBV28	17	.	.	TRBJ2-2	TGTGCCAGCAGTTTATTGGACAGATATGCGAACACCGGGGAGCTGTTTTTT	CASSLLDRYANTGELFF
TRBV28	14	.	.	TRBJ2-7	TGTGCCAGCAGTTTTTCGGGCGGTGCTGGGGAGCAGTACTTC	CASSFSGGAGEQYF
TRBV7-3	14	.	.	TRBJ2-7	TGTGCCAGCAGCCTAAAAGGGGATGGCTACGAGCAGTACTTC	CASSLKGDGYEQYF
TRBV27	18	TRBD2	medium-sized	TRBJ2-7	TGTGCCAGCAGCAAACTAGCGGGAGGGGTAGGTCTATCGGACGAGCAGTACTTC	CASSKLAGGVGLSDEQYF
TRBV4-1	15	.	.	TRBJ1-1	TGCGCCAGCAGCCAAGAGTTTGGGCCGAACACTGAAGCTTTCTTT	CASSQEFGPNTEAFF
TRBV7-9	14	.	.	TRBJ1-1	TGTGCCAGCAGCTTAGTGGGGGGTAACACTGAAGCTTTCTTT	CASSLVGGNTEAFF
TRBV2	15	TRBD1	few	TRBJ1-6	TGTGCCAGCAGTGCCACGGGACAGGGGGTGTCACCCCTCCACTTT	CASSATGQGVSPLHF
TRBV28	15	.	.	TRBJ2-1	TGTGCCAGCAGTTTATGGGGTGAAGCCTACAATGAGCAGTTCTTC	CASSLWGEAYNEQFF
TRBV5-1	15	.	.	TRBJ2-3	TGCGCCAGCAGCTCGGGAATCCAGATCACAGATACGCAGTATTTT	CASSSGIQITDTQYF
TRBV28	19	.	.	TRBJ2-4	TGTGCCAGCAGACCAGGGGGACTCCGGGGGGGTCCCTCCAAAAACATTCAGTACTTC	CASRPGGLRGGPSKNIQYF
TRBV15	15	.	medium-sized	TRBJ2-7	TGTGCCACCAGCAGACCGGGACCTAGCTCCTACGAGCAGTACTTC	CATSRPGPSSYEQYF
TRBV4-2	17	TRBD2	.	TRBJ2-3	TGTGCCAGCAGCCAAGATCTGAGCGGGGGGGGCACAGATACGCAGTATTTT	CASSQDLSGGGTDTQYF
TRBV9	17	.	once	TRBJ2-7	TGTGCCAGCAGCGTAGCTAGTGGGAGTACTCACGGCTACGAGCAGTACTTC	CASSVASGSTHGYEQYF
TRBV7-8	15	.	.	TRBJ1-5	TGTGCCAGCAGCTTAGAAGGGGGAAGCAATCAGCCCCAGCATTTT	CASSLEGGSNQPQHF
TRBV7-3	18	.	few	TRBJ2-2	TGTGCCAGCAGCCCGCTCAGCCCCGGGCTAGCGAAAACCGGGGAGCTGTTTTTT	CASSPLSPGLAKTGELFF